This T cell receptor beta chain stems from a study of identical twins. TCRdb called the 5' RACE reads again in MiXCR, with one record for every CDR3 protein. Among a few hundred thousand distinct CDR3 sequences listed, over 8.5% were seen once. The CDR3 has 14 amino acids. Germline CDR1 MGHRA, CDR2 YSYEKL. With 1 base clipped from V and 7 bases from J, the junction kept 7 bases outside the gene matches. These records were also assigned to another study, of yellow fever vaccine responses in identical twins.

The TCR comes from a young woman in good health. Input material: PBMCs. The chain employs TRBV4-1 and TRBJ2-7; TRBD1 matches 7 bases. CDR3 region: CASSQARDRKEQYF. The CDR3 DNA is TGCGCCAGCAGCCAAGCCCGGGACAGAAAGGAGCAGTACTTC.